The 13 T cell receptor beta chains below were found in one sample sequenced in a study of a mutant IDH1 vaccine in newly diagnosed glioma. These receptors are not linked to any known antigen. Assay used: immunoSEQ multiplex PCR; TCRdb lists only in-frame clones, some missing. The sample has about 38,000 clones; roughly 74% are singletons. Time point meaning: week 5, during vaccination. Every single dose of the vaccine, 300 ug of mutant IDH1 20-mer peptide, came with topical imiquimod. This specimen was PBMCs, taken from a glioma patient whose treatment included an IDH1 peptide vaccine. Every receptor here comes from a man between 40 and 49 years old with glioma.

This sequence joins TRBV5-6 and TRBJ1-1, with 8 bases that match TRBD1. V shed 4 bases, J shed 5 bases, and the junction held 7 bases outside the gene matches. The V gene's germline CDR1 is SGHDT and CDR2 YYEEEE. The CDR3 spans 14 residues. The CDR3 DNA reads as TGTGCCAGCAGCCTCGGACAGGGTATAACTGAAGCTTTCTTT. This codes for CASSLGQGITEAFF.

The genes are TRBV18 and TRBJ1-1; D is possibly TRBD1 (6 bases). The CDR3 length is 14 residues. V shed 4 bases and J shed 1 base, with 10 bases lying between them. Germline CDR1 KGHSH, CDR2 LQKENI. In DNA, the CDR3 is TGTGCCAGCTCACAGGGACAATCGAACACTGAAGCTTTCTTT. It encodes CASSQGQSNTEAFF.

This chain's CDR3 is CASSQGGELFF. The CDR3 DNA reads as TGTGCCAGCAGTCAGGGTGGGGAGCTGTTTTTT. The V call is TRBV9, the J call TRBJ2-2, with D possibly matching TRBD1 (5 bases). In germline, CDR1 is SGDLS, CDR2 YYNGEE. The V end was cut by 5 bases, the J end by 8 bases, with 7 bases between. This CDR3 is 11 amino acids long.

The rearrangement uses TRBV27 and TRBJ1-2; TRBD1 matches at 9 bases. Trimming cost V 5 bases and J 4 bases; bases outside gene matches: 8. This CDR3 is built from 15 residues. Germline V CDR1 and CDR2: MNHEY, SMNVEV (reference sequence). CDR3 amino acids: CASSPSGTGRYGYTF. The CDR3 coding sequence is TGTGCCAGCAGTCCCTCCGGGACAGGGCGCTATGGCTACACCTTC.

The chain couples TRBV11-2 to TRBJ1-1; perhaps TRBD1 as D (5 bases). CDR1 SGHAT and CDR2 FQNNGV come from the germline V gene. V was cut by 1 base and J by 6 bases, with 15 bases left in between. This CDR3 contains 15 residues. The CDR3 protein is CASSLVWQGEPEAFF. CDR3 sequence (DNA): TGTGCCAGCAGCTTAGTATGGCAGGGAGAACCTGAAGCTTTCTTT.

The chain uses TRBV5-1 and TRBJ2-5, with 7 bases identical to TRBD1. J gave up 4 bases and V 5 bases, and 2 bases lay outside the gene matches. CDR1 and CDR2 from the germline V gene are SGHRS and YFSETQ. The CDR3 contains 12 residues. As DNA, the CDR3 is TGCGCCAGCAGAAGGGACAGAGAGACCCAGTACTTC. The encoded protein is CASRRDRETQYF.

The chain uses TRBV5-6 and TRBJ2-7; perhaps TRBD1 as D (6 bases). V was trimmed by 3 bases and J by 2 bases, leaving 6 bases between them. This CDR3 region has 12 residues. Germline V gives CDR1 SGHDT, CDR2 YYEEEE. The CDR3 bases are TGTGCCAGCAGCTGGGGGCCCTACGAGCAGTACTTC. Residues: CASSWGPYEQYF. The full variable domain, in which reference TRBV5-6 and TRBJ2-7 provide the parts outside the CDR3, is DAGVTQSPTHLIKTRGQQVTLRCSPKSGHDTVSWYQQALGQGPQFIFQYYEEEERQRGNFPDRFSGHQFPNYSSELNVNALLLGDSALYLCASSWGPYEQYFGPGTRLTVT.

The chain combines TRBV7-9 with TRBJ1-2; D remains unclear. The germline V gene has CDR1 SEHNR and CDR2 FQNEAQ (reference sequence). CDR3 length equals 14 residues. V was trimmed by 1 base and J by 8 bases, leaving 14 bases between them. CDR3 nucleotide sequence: TGTGCCAGCAGCTTAGGGGAGGGCGCGGGGGGCTACACCTTC. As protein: CASSLGEGAGGYTF.

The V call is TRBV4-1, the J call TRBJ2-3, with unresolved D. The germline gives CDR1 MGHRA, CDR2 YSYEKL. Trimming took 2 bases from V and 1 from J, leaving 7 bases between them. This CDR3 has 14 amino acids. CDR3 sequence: CASSQLAGTDTQYF. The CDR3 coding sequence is TGCGCCAGCAGCCAATTGGCCGGCACAGATACGCAGTATTTT.

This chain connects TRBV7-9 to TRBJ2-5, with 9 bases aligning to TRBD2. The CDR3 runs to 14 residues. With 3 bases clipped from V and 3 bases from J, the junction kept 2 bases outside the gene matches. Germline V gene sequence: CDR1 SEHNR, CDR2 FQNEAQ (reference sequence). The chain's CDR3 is CASSFGGGEETQYF. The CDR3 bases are TGTGCCAGCAGCTTCGGCGGGGGGGAAGAGACCCAGTACTTC. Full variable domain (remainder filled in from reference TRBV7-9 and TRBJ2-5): DTGVSQNPRHKITKRGQNVTFRCDPISEHNRLYWYRQTLGQGPEFLTYFQNEAQLEKSRLLSDRFSAERPKGSFSTLEIQRTEQGDSAMYLCASSFGGGEETQYFGPGTRLLVL.

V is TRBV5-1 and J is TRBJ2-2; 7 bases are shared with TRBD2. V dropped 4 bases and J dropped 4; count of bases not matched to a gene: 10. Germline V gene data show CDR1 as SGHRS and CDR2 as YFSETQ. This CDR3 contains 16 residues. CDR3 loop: CASSEGLAAITGELFF. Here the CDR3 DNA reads TGCGCCAGCAGCGAAGGTCTAGCGGCGATCACCGGGGAGCTGTTTTTT.

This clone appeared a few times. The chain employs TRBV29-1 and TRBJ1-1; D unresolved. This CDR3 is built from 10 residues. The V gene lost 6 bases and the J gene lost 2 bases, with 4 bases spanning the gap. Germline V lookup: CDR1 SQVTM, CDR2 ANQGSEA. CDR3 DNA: TGCAGCGTCGCAAACACTGAAGCTTTCTTT. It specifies CSVANTEAFF.

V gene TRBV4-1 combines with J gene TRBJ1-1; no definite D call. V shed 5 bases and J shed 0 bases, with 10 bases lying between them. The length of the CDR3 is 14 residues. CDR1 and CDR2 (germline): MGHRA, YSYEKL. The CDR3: CASSMPTVNTEAFF. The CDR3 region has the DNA TGCGCCAGCAGCATGCCCACTGTGAACACTGAAGCTTTCTTT.